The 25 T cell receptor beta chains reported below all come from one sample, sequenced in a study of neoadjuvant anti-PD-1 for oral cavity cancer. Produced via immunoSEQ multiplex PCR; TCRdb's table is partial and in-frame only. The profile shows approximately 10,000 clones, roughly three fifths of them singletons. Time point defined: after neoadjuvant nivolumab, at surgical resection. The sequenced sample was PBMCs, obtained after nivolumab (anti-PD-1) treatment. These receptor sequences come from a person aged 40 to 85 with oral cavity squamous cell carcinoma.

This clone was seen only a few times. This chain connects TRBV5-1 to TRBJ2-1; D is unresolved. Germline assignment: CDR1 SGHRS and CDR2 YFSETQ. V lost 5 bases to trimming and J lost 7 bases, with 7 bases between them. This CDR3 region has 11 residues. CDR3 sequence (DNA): TGCGCCAGCAGTAATGAGAATGAGCAGTTCTTC. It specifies CASSNENEQFF. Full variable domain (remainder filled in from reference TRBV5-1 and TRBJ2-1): KAGVTQTPRYLIKTRGQQVTLSCSPISGHRSVSWYQQTPGQGLQFLFEYFSETQRNKGNFPGRFSGRQFSNSRSEMNVSTLELGDSALYLCASSNENEQFFGPGTRLTVL.

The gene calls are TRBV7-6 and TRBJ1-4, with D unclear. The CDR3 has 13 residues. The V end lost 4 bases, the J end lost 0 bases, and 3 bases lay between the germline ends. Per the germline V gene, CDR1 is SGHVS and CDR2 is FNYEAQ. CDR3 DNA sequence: TGTGCCAGCAGCTATGCAACTAATGAAAAACTGTTTTTT. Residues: CASSYATNEKLFF.

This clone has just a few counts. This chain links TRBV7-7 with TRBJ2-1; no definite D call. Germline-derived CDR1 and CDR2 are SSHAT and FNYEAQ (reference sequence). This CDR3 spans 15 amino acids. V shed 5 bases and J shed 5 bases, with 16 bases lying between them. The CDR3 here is CASSPGLTTNNEQFF. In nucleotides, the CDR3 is TGTGCCAGCAGCCCCGGTCTGACAACAAACAATGAGCAGTTCTTC.

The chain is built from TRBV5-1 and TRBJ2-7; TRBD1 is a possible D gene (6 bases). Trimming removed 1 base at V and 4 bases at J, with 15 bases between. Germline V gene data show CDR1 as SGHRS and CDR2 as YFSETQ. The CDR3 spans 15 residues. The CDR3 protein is CASSLTIGTLYEQYF. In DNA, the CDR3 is TGCGCCAGCAGCTTGACGATCGGGACATTATACGAGCAGTACTTC.

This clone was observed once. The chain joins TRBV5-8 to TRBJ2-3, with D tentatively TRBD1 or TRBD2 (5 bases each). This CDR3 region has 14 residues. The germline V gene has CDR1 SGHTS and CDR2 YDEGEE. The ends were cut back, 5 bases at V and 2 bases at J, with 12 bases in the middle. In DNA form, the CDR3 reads TGTGCCAGCAGGGGACCGCAACCCACAGATACGCAGTATTTT. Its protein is CASRGPQPTDTQYF.

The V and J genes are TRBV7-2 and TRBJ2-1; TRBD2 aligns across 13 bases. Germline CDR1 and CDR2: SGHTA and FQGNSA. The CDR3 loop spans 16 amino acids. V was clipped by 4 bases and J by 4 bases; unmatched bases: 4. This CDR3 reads CASSSLAGGRYNEQFF. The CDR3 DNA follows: TGTGCCAGCAGCTCACTAGCGGGGGGGCGTTACAATGAGCAGTTCTTC.

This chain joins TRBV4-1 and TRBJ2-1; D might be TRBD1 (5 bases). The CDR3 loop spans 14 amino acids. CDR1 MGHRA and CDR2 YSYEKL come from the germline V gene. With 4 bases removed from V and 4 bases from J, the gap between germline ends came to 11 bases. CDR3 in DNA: TGCGCCAGCAGCCGGGCAGGGCGGTACAATGAGCAGTTCTTC. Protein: CASSRAGRYNEQFF.

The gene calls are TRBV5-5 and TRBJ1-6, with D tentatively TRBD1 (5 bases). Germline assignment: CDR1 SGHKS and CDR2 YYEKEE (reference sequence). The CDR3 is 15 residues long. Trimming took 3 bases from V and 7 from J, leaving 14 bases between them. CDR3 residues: CASSSNGGTNSPLHF. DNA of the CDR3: TGTGCCAGCAGCTCGAACGGGGGAACAAATTCACCCCTCCACTTT.

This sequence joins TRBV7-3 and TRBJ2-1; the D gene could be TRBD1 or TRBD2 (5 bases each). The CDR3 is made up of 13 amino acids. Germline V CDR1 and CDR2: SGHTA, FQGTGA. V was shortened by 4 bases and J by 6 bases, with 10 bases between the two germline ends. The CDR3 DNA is TGTGCCAGCAGCTCGGGACCCCTCAATGAGCAGTTCTTC. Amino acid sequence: CASSSGPLNEQFF.

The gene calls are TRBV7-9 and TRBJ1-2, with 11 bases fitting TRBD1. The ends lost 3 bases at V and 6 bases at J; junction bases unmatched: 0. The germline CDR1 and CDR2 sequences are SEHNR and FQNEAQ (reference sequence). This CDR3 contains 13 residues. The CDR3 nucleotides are TGTGCCAGCAGCTTGGGACAGGGGGATGGCTACACCTTC. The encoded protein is CASSLGQGDGYTF.

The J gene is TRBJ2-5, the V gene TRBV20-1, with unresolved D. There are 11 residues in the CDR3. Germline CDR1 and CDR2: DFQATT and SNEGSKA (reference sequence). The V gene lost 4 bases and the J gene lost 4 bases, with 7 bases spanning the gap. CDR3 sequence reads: CSAKIGETQYF. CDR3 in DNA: TGCAGTGCTAAGATTGGAGAGACCCAGTACTTC.

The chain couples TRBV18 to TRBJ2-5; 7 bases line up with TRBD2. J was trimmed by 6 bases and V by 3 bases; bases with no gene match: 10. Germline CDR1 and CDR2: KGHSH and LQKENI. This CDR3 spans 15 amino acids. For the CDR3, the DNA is TGTGCCAGCTCACCCCCCGGCGGGGGTGCGAAGACCCAGTACTTC. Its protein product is CASSPPGGGAKTQYF.

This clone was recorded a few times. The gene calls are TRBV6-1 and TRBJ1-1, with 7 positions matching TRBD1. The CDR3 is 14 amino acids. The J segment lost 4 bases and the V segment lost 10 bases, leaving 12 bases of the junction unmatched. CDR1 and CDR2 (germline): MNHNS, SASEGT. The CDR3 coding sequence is TGTGCCACACGCCGTAACAGGGGAGTCACTGAAGCTTTCTTT. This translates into CATRRNRGVTEAFF.

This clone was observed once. The CDR3 reads CASTSTTGPSGEAFF. The CDR3 DNA reads as TGTGCCAGCACCTCGACGACAGGCCCGTCCGGAGAGGCTTTCTTT. The rearrangement links TRBV2 to TRBJ1-1, with a tentative D call TRBD1 (6 bases). Trimming stripped 7 bases from V and 11 bases from J, with 26 bases between. CDR1 is SNHLY, CDR2 FYNNEI, per germline. CDR3 length: 15 amino acids.

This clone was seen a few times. This CDR3 is CASSWDTSGYTF. The CDR3 coding sequence is TGCGCCAGCAGCTGGGACACCTCTGGCTACACCTTC. The V and J genes are TRBV5-1 and TRBJ1-2; maybe TRBD1 (6 bases). CDR1 and CDR2 from the germline V gene are SGHRS and YFSETQ. Trimming shortened V by 3 bases and J by 7 bases, and 10 bases separated the two germline ends. The CDR3 has 12 amino acids.

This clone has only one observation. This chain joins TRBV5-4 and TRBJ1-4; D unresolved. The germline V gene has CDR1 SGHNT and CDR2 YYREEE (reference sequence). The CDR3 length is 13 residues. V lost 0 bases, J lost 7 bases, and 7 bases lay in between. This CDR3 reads CASSLVSGEKLFF. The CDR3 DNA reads TGTGCCAGCAGCTTGGTATCGGGTGAAAAACTGTTTTTT.

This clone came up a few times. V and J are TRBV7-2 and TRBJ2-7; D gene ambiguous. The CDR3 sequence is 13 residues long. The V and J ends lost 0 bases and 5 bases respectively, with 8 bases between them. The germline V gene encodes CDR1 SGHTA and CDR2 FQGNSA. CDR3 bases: TGTGCCAGCAGCTTAGCAGTTGCTAACGAGCAGTACTTC. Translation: CASSLAVANEQYF.

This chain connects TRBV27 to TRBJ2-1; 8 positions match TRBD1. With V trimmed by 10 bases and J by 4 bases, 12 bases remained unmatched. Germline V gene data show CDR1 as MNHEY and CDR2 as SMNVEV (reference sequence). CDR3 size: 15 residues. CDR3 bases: TGTGCCACAGGGGGCCTGGGCGCGTCGTACAATGAGCAGTTCTTC. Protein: CATGGLGASYNEQFF.

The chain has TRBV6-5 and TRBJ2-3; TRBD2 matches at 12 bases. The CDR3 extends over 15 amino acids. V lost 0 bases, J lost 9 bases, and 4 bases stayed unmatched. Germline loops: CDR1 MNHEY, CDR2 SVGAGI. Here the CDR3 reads CASSYSGLAGGTQYF. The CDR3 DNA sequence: TGTGCCAGCAGTTACTCGGGTCTAGCGGGGGGGACGCAGTATTTT.

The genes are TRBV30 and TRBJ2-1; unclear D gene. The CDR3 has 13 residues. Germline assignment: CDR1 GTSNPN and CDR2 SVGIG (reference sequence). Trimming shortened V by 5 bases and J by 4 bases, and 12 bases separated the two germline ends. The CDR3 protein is CAWGGPGYNEQFF. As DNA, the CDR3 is TGTGCCTGGGGCGGCCCCGGATACAATGAGCAGTTCTTC.

This CDR3 reads CATSRGAASEKLFF. DNA of the CDR3: TGTGCCACCAGCAGGGGGGCCGCGAGTGAAAAACTGTTTTTT. The chain uses TRBV15 and TRBJ1-4; D might be TRBD1 (6 bases). The CDR3 contains 14 residues. CDR1 and CDR2 (germline): LNHNV, YYDKDF (reference sequence). V lost 3 bases, J lost 7 bases, and 12 bases lay in between. Drawing the rest from reference TRBV15 and TRBJ1-4, the complete variable domain is DAMVIQNPRYQVTQFGKPVTLSCSQTLNHNVMYWYQQKSSQAPKLLFHYYDKDFNNEADTPDNFQSRRPNTSFCFLDIRSPGLGDTAMYLCATSRGAASEKLFFGSGTQLSVL.

CDR3 region: CASSLQASSYNSPLHF. Here the CDR3 DNA reads TGTGCCAGCAGCTTGCAAGCCAGCTCCTATAATTCACCCCTCCACTTT. The chain combines TRBV5-5 with TRBJ1-6; D call uncertain. V was cut by 1 base and J by 0 bases, with 8 bases left in between. CDR1 SGHKS and CDR2 YYEKEE come from the germline V gene (reference sequence). CDR3 size: 16 residues.

CDR3 loop: CSAETAQGGNEQFF. The CDR3 region has the DNA TGCAGCGCCGAGACAGCCCAAGGGGGCAATGAGCAGTTCTTC. V is TRBV29-1 and J is TRBJ2-1, with D possibly TRBD1 on 6 matching bases. Germline V lookup: CDR1 SQVTM, CDR2 ANQGSEA. Between the trimmed V and J ends, which lost 7 bases and 6 bases, there was a span of 19 bases. The CDR3 totals 14 residues.

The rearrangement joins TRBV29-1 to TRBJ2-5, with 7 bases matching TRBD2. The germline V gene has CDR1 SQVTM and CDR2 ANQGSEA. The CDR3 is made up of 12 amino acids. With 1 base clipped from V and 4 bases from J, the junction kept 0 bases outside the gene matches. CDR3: CSVEGGGETQYF. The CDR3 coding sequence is TGCAGCGTTGAAGGGGGGGGAGAGACCCAGTACTTC.

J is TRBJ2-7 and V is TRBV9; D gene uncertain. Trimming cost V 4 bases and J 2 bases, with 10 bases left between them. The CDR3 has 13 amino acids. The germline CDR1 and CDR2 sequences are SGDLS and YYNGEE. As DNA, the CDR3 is TGTGCCAGCAGCCCCGGGTGGACCTACGAGCAGTACTTC. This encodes CASSPGWTYEQYF.